This T cell receptor beta chain was identified in a study of blood T cell repertoires in COVID-19. Study information: T cells, B-cell-depleted T cells, or PBMCs provided the cDNA or gDNA that served as material.

The CDR3 contains 16 residues. The junction had 10 bases not matched to a gene; V was cut back by 3 bases and J by 5 bases. Germline CDR1 reads SNHLY; CDR2 reads FYNNEI. Participants came from about two dozen US areas, aged roughly 18 to 89 years. This clone occurred once. TCRdb's copy holds only in-frame clones and misses some; the assay was immunoSEQ multiplex PCR. The table lists about 310,000 clones, about 90% of them singletons. Input material: PBMCs or T cells enriched from blood (not recorded which). The clonotype was recovered from a woman aged 18 to 35 with acute COVID-19. This chain links TRBV2 with TRBJ1-2; 9 nucleotides match TRBD1. CDR3 nucleotide sequence: TGTGCCAGCAGTGACCCTGGGGACAGGGCTGAGTATGGCTACACCTTC. Translation gives CASSDPGDRAEYGYTF.